These 20 T cell receptor beta chains came from one sample sequenced in a study of CD8+ T cells in alopecia areata. Treatment defined: oral pan-JAK inhibitor, 5-10 mg twice daily. Extraction and reverse transcription of RNA yielded cDNA as the sequencing template. Generated by immunoSEQ multiplex PCR, the TCRdb table keeps only in-frame clones and is missing some. The data hold about 270,000 clones, with about 62% observed a single time. Sequencing used CD4+ T cells sorted from blood, obtained at approximately week 52, from a patient treated with tofacitinib. The receptor source for this set is a human donor with alopecia areata.

The chain couples TRBV10-3 to TRBJ2-7; D is undetermined. CDR3 size: 14 residues. Germline CDR1 and CDR2: ENHRY and SYGVKD. Trimming stripped 0 bases from V and 2 bases from J, with 8 bases between. CDR3 bases: TGTGCCATCAGTGAGTCAAGGGTTACCTACGAGCAGTACTTC. Its translation: CAISESRVTYEQYF.

This rearrangement joins TRBV4-1 to TRBJ2-3; no firm D call. Germline V gives CDR1 MGHRA, CDR2 YSYEKL. The V and J ends lost 1 base and 0 bases respectively, with 8 bases between them. The CDR3 covers 15 residues. CDR3 in amino acids: CASSQGESSTDTQYF. The CDR3 nucleotides read TGCGCCAGCAGCCAAGGGGAATCTAGCACAGATACGCAGTATTTT.

The chain carries TRBV7-9 and TRBJ2-1; D is ambiguous. This CDR3 comprises 11 residues. The germline V gene has CDR1 SEHNR and CDR2 FQNEAQ (reference sequence). The V and J ends lost 4 bases and 10 bases respectively, with 8 bases between them. The CDR3: CASSYGSEQFF. The DNA for the CDR3 is TGTGCCAGCAGCTACGGATCCGAGCAGTTCTTC.

This chain uses TRBV30 with TRBJ1-4; D not certain. The CDR3 has 15 residues. Per germline, CDR1 GTSNPN and CDR2 SVGIG (reference sequence). V was shortened by 0 bases and J by 6 bases, with 14 bases between the two germline ends. The CDR3 loop is CAWSVRRDAYEKLFF. The CDR3 coding sequence is TGTGCCTGGAGTGTCCGTAGAGACGCCTATGAAAAACTGTTTTTT. The full variable domain, in which reference TRBV30 and TRBJ1-4 provide the parts outside the CDR3, is SQTIHQWPATLVQPVGSPLSLECTVEGTSNPNLYWYRQAAGRGLQLLFYSVGIGQISSEVPQNLSASRPQDRQFILSSKKLLLSDSGFYLCAWSVRRDAYEKLFFGSGTQLSVL.

The rearrangement uses TRBV9 and TRBJ2-3; perhaps TRBD1 as D (5 bases). The V end was cut by 0 bases, the J end by 5 bases, with 10 bases between. Germline V gene sequence: CDR1 SGDLS, CDR2 YYNGEE. The CDR3 spans 14 residues. The CDR3 sequence: CASSVGRAVDTQYF. DNA for the CDR3: TGTGCCAGCAGCGTAGGCAGGGCGGTAGATACGCAGTATTTT.

The chain combines TRBV10-2 with TRBJ2-1; TRBD2 aligns across 13 bases. Germline V gene sequence: CDR1 WSHSY, CDR2 SAAADI. CDR3 length: 15 residues. The V and J ends lost 6 bases and 2 bases, in that order; junction bases with no gene match: 1. The CDR3 reads CASRGLAGTYNEQFF. The CDR3 DNA reads as TGCGCCAGCAGGGGACTAGCGGGGACCTACAATGAGCAGTTCTTC.

This chain uses TRBV2 with TRBJ1-2; 8 nucleotides line up with TRBD1. Germline loops: CDR1 SNHLY, CDR2 FYNNEI. This CDR3 comprises 12 residues. V was clipped by 11 bases and J by 1 base; unmatched bases: 3. The CDR3, as DNA: TGTGCCTCGGACAGGGATAACTATGGCTACACCTTC. This translates into CASDRDNYGYTF.

The table lists this clone with a few counts. This chain connects TRBV9 to TRBJ2-1, with TRBD1 as a possible D gene (6 bases). There are 15 residues in the CDR3. Per germline, CDR1 SGDLS and CDR2 YYNGEE. V lost 4 bases to trimming and J lost 5 bases, with 16 bases between them. DNA of the CDR3: TGTGCCAGCAGCATTCAGGGGCTATCCAACAATGAGCAGTTCTTC. This encodes CASSIQGLSNNEQFF.

This clone turned up a few times. This rearrangement joins TRBV19 to TRBJ2-4; the D gene is possibly TRBD2 (6 bases). This CDR3 region has 14 residues. V was cut by 5 bases and J by 5 bases, with 13 bases left in between. The germline V gene encodes CDR1 LNHDA and CDR2 SQIVND (reference sequence). The CDR3 sequence: CASSYGSAQNIQYF. In DNA, the CDR3 is TGTGCCAGTAGTTACGGGAGTGCCCAAAACATTCAGTACTTC.

This clone appeared a few times. This sequence joins TRBV5-4 and TRBJ1-4; D not certain. Germline V gene lookup returns CDR1 SGHNT and CDR2 YYREEE (reference sequence). Deletions cut 4 bases from V and 5 bases from J, with 9 bases between. This CDR3 region has 13 residues. The CDR3 DNA reads as TGTGCCAGCAGCGATAGCCTAAATGAAAAACTGTTTTTT. Translated: CASSDSLNEKLFF.

This clone was observed a few times. The J gene is TRBJ2-7, the V gene TRBV2; 7 bases fit TRBD2. Germline V CDR1 and CDR2: SNHLY, FYNNEI. V dropped 10 bases and J dropped 4; count of bases not matched to a gene: 4. The CDR3 runs 11 residues. CDR3 sequence: CATRGGYEQYF. The CDR3 DNA reads as TGTGCCACCCGCGGGGGATACGAGCAGTACTTC. Filled out from reference TRBV2 and TRBJ2-7, the complete variable domain reads EPEVTQTPSHQVTQMGQEVILRCVPISNHLYFYWYRQILGQKVEFLVSFYNNEISEKSEIFDDQFSVERPDGSNFTLKIRSTKLEDSAMYFCATRGGYEQYFGPGTRLTVT.

V and J are TRBV30 and TRBJ2-5; D is perhaps TRBD2 (6 bases). Germline CDR1 reads GTSNPN; CDR2 reads SVGIG (reference sequence). The CDR3 totals 16 residues. V dropped 0 bases and J dropped 2 bases, with 16 bases sitting between them. CDR3 DNA: TGTGCCTGGAGTGTACCCGGAGGGTTTGGACAAGAGACCCAGTACTTC. Its protein is CAWSVPGGFGQETQYF.

This clone was detected once. The J gene is TRBJ2-7, the V gene TRBV30; 7 bases are shared with TRBD2. In germline, CDR1 is GTSNPN, CDR2 SVGIG (reference sequence). Trimming cost V 2 bases and J 9 bases; bases outside gene matches: 7. CDR3 size: 12 residues. CDR3 region: CAWSMGGDWQYF. For the CDR3, the DNA is TGTGCCTGGAGTATGGGGGGGGACTGGCAGTACTTC.

This rearrangement joins TRBV30 to TRBJ2-1, with D perhaps matching TRBD1 or TRBD2 (6 bases each). The CDR3 has 12 amino acids. The V gene lost 0 bases and the J gene lost 8 bases, with 8 bases spanning the gap. Looked up from germline, CDR1 is GTSNPN and CDR2 is SVGIG (reference sequence). For the CDR3, the DNA is TGTGCCTGGAGTGTAAGGGGGGATGAGCAGTTCTTC. Protein product: CAWSVRGDEQFF.

This clone was detected only a few times. The chain is built from TRBV7-2 and TRBJ2-4; D remains unclear. V lost 0 bases, J lost 8 bases, and 11 bases lay in between. This CDR3 has 14 amino acids. Germline V gene data show CDR1 as SGHTA and CDR2 as FQGNSA. CDR3 protein: CASSLARWADIQYF. DNA of the CDR3: TGTGCCAGCAGCTTAGCGCGCTGGGCGGACATTCAGTACTTC. The complete variable domain, with remaining parts taken from reference TRBV7-2 and TRBJ2-4, reads GAGVSQSPSNKVTEKGKDVELRCDPISGHTALYWYRQSLGQGLEFLIYFQGNSAPDKSGLPSDRFSAERTGGSVSTLTIQRTQQEDSAVYLCASSLARWADIQYFGAGTRLSVL.

This chain joins TRBV18 and TRBJ1-2; D ambiguous. The CDR3 consists of 16 residues. Trimming left V 3 bases short and J 0 bases short, with 14 bases between. The V gene's germline CDR1 is KGHSH and CDR2 LQKENI. Here the CDR3 DNA reads TGTGCCAGCTCACCGTATGAGCCTACCTCTAACTATGGCTACACCTTC. This sequence encodes CASSPYEPTSNYGYTF.

The chain employs TRBV5-6 and TRBJ1-2, with TRBD1 matching over 7 bases. V lost 5 bases to trimming and J lost 4 bases; unmatched junction nucleotides: 14. The CDR3 consists of 16 residues. Germline values: CDR1 SGHDT, CDR2 YYEEEE. The CDR3 DNA sequence: TGTGCCAGCAGAGGGTGGGGACAGATGCTAATCTATGGCTACACCTTC. Translating it yields CASRGWGQMLIYGYTF.

Points on this clone: Other nucleotide sequences in the sample specify the same CDR3. The rearrangement uses TRBV29-1 and TRBJ1-1; possibly TRBD1 for D (5 bases). Germline V gene lookup returns CDR1 SQVTM and CDR2 ANQGSEA. Trimming took off 7 bases at V and 4 bases at J, with 10 bases between the two ends. This CDR3 region has 11 residues. This CDR3 reads CSAGGGTEAFF. CDR3 sequence (DNA): TGCAGCGCCGGCGGGGGCACTGAAGCTTTCTTT. The complete variable domain, with remaining parts taken from reference TRBV29-1 and TRBJ1-1, reads SAVISQKPSRDICQRGTSLTIQCQVDSQVTMMFWYRQQPGQSLTLIATANQGSEATYESGFVIDKFPISRPNLTFSTLTVSNMSPEDSSIYLCSAGGGTEAFFGQGTRLTVV.

The V gene is TRBV30, the J gene TRBJ1-1; possible D gene TRBD1, 5 bases. Germline lookup yields CDR1 GTSNPN and CDR2 SVGIG (reference sequence). The CDR3 spans 15 residues. V gave up 1 base and J gave up 3 bases, with 15 bases separating them. CDR3 protein: CAWSDPGRGDTEAFF. The CDR3 DNA reads as TGTGCCTGGAGTGATCCAGGGCGGGGGGACACTGAAGCTTTCTTT.

The V gene is TRBV10-3, the J gene TRBJ2-1; no reliable D call. Trimming removed 5 bases at V and 6 bases at J, with 5 bases between. Per the germline V gene, CDR1 is ENHRY and CDR2 is SYGVKD. This CDR3 region has 11 residues. CDR3 in amino acids: CAISISNEQFF. DNA for the CDR3: TGTGCCATCAGTATAAGCAATGAGCAGTTCTTC.